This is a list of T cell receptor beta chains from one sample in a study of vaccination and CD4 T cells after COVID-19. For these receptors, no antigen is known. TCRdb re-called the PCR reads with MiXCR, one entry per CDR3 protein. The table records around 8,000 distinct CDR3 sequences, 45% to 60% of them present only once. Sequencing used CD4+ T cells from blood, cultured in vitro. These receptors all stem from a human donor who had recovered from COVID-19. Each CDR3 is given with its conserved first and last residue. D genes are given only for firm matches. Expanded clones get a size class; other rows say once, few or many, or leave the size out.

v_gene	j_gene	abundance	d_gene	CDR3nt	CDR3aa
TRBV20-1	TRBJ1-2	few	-	TGCAGTGCTAGAGTCGCTCAGGGATTTAATGGCTACACCTTC	CSARVAQGFNGYTF
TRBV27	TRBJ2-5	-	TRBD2	TGTGCCAGCAGTCTTTACGGGAGGCAAGAGACCCAGTACTTC	CASSLYGRQETQYF
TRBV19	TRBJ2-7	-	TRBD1	TGTGCCAGTAGTTACCAAAGGGACAGCGCCTACGAGCAGTACTTC	CASSYQRDSAYEQYF
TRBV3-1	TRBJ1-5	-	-	TGTGCCAGCAGCCAACACGTCAGGGAGTGCAATCAGCCCCAGCATTTT	CASSQHVRECNQPQHF
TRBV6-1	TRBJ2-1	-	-	TGTGCCAGCAGTCCACAGGTTAATGAGCAGTTCTTC	CASSPQVNEQFF
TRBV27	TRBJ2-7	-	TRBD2	TGTGCCAGCAGTTATCAAGCGGGGGGGCCCTACGAGCAGTACTTC	CASSYQAGGPYEQYF
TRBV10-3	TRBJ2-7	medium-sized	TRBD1	TGTGCCATCAGCCAGGACAGGGAAGTGAACGAGCAGTACTTC	CAISQDREVNEQYF
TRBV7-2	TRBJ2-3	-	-	TGTGCCAGCAGTCAATACTACACAGATACGCAGTATTTT	CASSQYYTDTQYF
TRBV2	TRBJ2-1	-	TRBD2	TGTGCCAGCAGTGCCCTAGCGGGAGGGGAGGGAGAACAGTTCTTC	CASSALAGGEGEQFF
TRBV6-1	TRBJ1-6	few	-	TGTGCCAGCCGGGGGGCTATGCATTCACCCCTCCACTTT	CASRGAMHSPLHF
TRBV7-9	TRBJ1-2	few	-	TGTGCCAGCAGCCTTGGTGGTGGCTACACCTTC	CASSLGGGYTF
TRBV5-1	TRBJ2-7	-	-	TGCGCCAGCAGCTTGGATGGGGGGCGATACGAGCAGTACTTC	CASSLDGGRYEQYF
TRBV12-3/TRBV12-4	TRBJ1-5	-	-	TGTGCCAGCAGTCCCAGGGTACTTCAGCCCCAGCATTTT	CASSPRVLQPQHF
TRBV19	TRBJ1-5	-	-	TGTGCCAGTAGTATTGAAGGGTTCGCCAATCAGCCCCAGCATTTT	CASSIEGFANQPQHF
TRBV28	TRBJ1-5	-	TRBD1	TGTGCCAGCAGCGCAGGGACAGGGGGACCACGGCCCCAGCATTTT	CASSAGTGGPRPQHF
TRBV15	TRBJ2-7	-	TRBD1	TGTGCCACCAGCAGGGACCGACAGGGCCCCTACGAGCAGTACTTC	CATSRDRQGPYEQYF
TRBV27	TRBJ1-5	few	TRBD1	TGTGCCAGCAGTCCGGGGACAGGCTATCAGCCCCAGCATTTT	CASSPGTGYQPQHF
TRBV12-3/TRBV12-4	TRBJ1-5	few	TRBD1	TGTGCCAGCAGTTTAGGGCTGGGGACAGGGTCCTTAAATCAGCCCCAGCATTTT	CASSLGLGTGSLNQPQHF
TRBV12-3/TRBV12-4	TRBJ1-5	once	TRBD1	TGTGCCAGCAAGGGGACAGGGGATAGTCAGCCCCAGCATTTT	CASKGTGDSQPQHF
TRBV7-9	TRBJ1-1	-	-	TGTGCCAGCAGCTTACAGGGGCTCACTGAAGCTTTCTTT	CASSLQGLTEAFF
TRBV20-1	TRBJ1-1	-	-	TGCAGTGCAAGGGTAGGGGGGAACACTGAAGCTTTCTTT	CSARVGGNTEAFF
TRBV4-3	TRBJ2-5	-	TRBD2	TGCGCCAGCAGCCGTCGCCGGACTAGCGTGGAGACCCAGTACTTC	CASSRRRTSVETQYF
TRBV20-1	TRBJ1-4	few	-	TGCAGTGCTAGGAGCCTTGGGGGCGCAACTAATGAAAAACTGTTTTTT	CSARSLGGATNEKLFF
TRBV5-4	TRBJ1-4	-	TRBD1	TGTGCCAGCAGCTCCCGGGACAGACATGAAAAACTGTTTTTT	CASSSRDRHEKLFF
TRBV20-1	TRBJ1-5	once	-	TGCAGTGCCATTCCGGGACTCATGAGCAATCAGCCCCAGCATTTT	CSAIPGLMSNQPQHF
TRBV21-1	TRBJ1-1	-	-	TGTGCCAGACCACAGGGCTGGAACACTGAAGCTTTCTTT	CARPQGWNTEAFF
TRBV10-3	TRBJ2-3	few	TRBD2	TGTGCCATCAGTGAGGTGCGGGGGGGCCAGGGTACGCAGTATTTT	CAISEVRGGQGTQYF
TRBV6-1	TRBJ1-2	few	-	TGTGCCTCCAAAGGCGAGGGAGGCTATGGCTACACCTTC	CASKGEGGYGYTF
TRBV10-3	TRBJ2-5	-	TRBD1	TGTGCCATCAGCGAAGGACAGGGAGGGACCCAGTACTTC	CAISEGQGGTQYF
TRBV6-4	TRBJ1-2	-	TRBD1	TGTGCCAGCAGCGAACAGGGGGGAGTCTATGGCTACACCTTC	CASSEQGGVYGYTF
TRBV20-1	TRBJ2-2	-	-	TGCAGTGCTAGAGAGTCATACACCGGGGAGCTGTTTTTT	CSARESYTGELFF
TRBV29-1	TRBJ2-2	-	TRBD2	TGCAGCGTTGAAGATTTTACTAGCGGGGGGTCTTACACCGGGGAGCTGTTTTTT	CSVEDFTSGGSYTGELFF
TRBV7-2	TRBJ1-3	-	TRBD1	TGTGCCAGCAGCCCCGGGACAGCTGGAAACACCATATATTTT	CASSPGTAGNTIYF
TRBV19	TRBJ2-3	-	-	TGTGCCAGTAGTTTCTCTAGGGGGGATACGCAGTATTTT	CASSFSRGDTQYF
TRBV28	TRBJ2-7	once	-	TGTGCCAGCAGTTTTCAGGGACTCGAGCAGTACTTC	CASSFQGLEQYF
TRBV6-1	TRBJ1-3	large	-	TGTGCCAGCAGTGAACCTGGGCGGGGTTCTGGAAACACCATATATTTT	CASSEPGRGSGNTIYF